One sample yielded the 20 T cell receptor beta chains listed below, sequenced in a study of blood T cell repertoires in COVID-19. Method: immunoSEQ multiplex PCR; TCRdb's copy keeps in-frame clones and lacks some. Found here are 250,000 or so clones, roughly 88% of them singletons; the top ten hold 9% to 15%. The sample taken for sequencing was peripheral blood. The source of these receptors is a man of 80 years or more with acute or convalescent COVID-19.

DNA of the CDR3: TGCGCCAGCAGCCAAGGACAGTACAATCAGCCCCAGCATTTT. Encoded protein: CASSQGQYNQPQHF. The chain recombines TRBV4-1 with TRBJ1-5, with a tentative D call TRBD1 (5 bases). The V gene's germline CDR1 is MGHRA and CDR2 YSYEKL. The ends were cut back, 1 base at V and 3 bases at J, with 7 bases in the middle. This CDR3 region has 14 residues.

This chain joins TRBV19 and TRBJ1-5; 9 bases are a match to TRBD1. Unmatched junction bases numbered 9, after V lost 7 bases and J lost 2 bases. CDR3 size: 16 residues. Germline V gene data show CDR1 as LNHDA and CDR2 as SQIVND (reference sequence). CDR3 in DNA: TGTGCCAGTAACCGGGACAGGGCCCGAGGCAATCAGCCCCAGCATTTT. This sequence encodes CASNRDRARGNQPQHF. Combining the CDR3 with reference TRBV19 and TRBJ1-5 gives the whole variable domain DGGITQSPKYLFRKEGQNVTLSCEQNLNHDAMYWYRQDPGQGLRLIYYSQIVNDFQKGDIAEGYSVSREKKESFPLTVTSAQKNPTAFYLCASNRDRARGNQPQHFGDGTRLSIL.

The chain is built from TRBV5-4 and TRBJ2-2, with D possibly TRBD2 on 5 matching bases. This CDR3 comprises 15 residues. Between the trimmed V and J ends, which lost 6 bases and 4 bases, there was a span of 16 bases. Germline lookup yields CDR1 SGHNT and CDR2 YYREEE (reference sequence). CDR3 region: CASTTSFGLTGELFF. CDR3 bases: TGTGCCAGCACTACTAGTTTCGGCCTCACCGGGGAGCTGTTTTTT.

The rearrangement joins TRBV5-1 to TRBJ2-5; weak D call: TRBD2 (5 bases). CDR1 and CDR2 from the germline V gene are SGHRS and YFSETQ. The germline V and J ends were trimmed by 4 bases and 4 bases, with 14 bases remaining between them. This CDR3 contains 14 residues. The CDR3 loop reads CASSPAPAAETQYF. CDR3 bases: TGCGCCAGCAGCCCCGCCCCAGCGGCAGAGACCCAGTACTTC.

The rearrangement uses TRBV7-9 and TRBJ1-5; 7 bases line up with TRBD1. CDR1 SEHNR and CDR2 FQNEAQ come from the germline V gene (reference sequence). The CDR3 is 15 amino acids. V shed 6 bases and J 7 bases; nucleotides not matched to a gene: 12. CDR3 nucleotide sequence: TGTGCCAGCAGGGGCACAGGGGAATCGGAGCAGCCCCAGCATTTT. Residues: CASRGTGESEQPQHF.

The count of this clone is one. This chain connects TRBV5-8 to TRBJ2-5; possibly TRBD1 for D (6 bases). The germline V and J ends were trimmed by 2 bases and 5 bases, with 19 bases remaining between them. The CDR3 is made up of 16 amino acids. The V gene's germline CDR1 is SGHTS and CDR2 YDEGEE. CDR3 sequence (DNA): TGTGCCAGCAGCTTCCCATTAGGGGGATGGAGCGAGACCCAGTACTTC. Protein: CASSFPLGGWSETQYF.

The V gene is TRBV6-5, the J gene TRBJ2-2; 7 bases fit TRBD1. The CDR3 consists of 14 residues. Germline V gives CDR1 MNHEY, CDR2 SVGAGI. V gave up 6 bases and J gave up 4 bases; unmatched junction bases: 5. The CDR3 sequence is CASRLTGSTGELFF. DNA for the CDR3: TGTGCCAGCAGGTTGACAGGGTCCACCGGGGAGCTGTTTTTT.

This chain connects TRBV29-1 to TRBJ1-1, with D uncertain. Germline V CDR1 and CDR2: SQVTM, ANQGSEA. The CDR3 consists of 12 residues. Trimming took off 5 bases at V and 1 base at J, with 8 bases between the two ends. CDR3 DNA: TGCAGCGTTTTCGCGAGGAACACTGAAGCTTTCTTT. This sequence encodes CSVFARNTEAFF.

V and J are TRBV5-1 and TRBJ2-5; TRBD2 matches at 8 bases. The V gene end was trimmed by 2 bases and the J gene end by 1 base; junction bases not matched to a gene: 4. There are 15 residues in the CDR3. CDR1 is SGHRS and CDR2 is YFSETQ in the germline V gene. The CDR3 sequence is CASSLLTSGQETQYF. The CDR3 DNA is TGCGCCAGCAGCTTACTTACTAGCGGCCAAGAGACCCAGTACTTC.

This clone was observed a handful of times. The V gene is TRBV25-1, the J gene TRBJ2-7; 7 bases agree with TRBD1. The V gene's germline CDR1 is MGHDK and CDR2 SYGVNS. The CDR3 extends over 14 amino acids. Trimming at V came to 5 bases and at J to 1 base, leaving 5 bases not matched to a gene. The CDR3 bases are TGTGCCAGCAGTCAGGGACAGCTATCCTACGAGCAGTACTTC. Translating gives CASSQGQLSYEQYF.

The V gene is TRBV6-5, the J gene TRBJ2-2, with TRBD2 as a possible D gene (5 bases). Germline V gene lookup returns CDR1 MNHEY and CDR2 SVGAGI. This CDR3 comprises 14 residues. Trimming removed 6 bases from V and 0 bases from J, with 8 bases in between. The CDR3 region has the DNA TGTGCCAGCAGACGGACTCCGAACACCGGGGAGCTGTTTTTT. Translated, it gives CASRRTPNTGELFF.

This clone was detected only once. The CDR3 loop is CASSSENYGYTF. CDR3 nucleotide sequence: TGTGCCAGTAGCTCGGAGAATTATGGCTACACCTTC. The chain couples TRBV19 to TRBJ1-2; D gene ambiguous. The V end was cut by 6 bases, the J end by 5 bases, with 10 bases between. Germline V gene data show CDR1 as LNHDA and CDR2 as SQIVND (reference sequence). The CDR3 contains 12 residues.

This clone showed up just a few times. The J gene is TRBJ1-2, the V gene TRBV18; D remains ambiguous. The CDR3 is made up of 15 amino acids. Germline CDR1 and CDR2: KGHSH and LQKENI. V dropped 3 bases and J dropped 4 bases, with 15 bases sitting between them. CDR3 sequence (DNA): TGTGCCAGCTCACCGGAGGCAGCTTCCTCCTATGGCTACACCTTC. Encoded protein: CASSPEAASSYGYTF.

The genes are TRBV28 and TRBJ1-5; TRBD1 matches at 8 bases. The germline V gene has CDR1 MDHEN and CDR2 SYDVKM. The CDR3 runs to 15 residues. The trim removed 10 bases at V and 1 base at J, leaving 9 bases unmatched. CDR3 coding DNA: TGTGCCACCTTCAGGGGGCGCGCCAGCAATCAGCCCCAGCATTTT. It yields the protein CATFRGRASNQPQHF.

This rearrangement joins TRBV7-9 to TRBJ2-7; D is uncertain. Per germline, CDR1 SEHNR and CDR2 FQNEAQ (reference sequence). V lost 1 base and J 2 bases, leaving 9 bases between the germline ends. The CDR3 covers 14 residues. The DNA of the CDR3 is TGTGCCAGCAGCTTAGGTAGTTCTACCTACGAGCAGTACTTC. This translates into CASSLGSSTYEQYF.

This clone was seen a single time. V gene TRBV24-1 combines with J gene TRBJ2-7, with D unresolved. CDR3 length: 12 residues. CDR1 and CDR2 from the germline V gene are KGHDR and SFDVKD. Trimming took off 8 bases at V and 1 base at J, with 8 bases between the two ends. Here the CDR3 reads CATTTGSYEQYF. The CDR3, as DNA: TGTGCCACCACGACCGGGTCCTACGAGCAGTACTTC.

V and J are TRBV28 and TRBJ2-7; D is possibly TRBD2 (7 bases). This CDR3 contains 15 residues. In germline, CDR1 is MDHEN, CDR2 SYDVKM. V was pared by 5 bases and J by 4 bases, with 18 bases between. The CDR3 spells CASSRRRGGLYEQYF. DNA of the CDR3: TGTGCCAGCAGTCGTAGAAGGGGGGGGCTTTACGAGCAGTACTTC.

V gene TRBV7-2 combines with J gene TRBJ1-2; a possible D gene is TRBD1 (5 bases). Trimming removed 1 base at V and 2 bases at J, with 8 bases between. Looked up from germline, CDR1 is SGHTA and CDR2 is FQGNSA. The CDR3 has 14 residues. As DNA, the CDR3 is TGTGCCAGCAGCTTAGGTTCAGGGAACTATGGCTACACCTTC. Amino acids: CASSLGSGNYGYTF.

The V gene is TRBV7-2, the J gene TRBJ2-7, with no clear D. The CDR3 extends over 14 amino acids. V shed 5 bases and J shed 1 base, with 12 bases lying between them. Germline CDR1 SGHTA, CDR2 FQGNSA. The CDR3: CASSPSARSYEQYF. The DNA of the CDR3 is TGTGCCAGCAGCCCAAGCGCTCGATCCTACGAGCAGTACTTC.

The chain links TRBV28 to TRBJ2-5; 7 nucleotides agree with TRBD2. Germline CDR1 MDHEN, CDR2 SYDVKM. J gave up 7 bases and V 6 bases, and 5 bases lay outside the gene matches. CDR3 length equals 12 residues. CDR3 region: CASRGGLGTQYF. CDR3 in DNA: TGTGCCAGCAGGGGCGGACTAGGGACCCAGTACTTC.